This T cell receptor (beta chain) was found in a study of T-cell reconstitution after alpha-beta-depleted transplantation in children. The sample holds many counts of this clonotype. Unique molecular identifiers were incorporated into the prepared TCRbeta library. TCRdb re-analysed the PCR reads in MiXCR, keeping a single row per CDR3 protein. This sample has about 610,000 distinct CDR3 sequences; roughly a tenth occur once, and the top ten carry about 4%. The material sequenced was PBMCs from the stem cell graft donor, taken from the stem cell graft. The sequence was obtained from a human donor who donated a stem cell graft to a child with acute myeloid leukemia.

The CDR3 spells CASSIASANEQFF. CDR3 nucleotide sequence: TGTGCCAGTAGTATAGCTAGCGCAAATGAGCAGTTCTTC. The rearrangement uses TRBV19 and TRBJ2-1, with D maybe TRBD2 (6 bases). The V gene's germline CDR1 is LNHDA and CDR2 SQIVND (reference sequence). V gave up 1 base and J gave up 7 bases, with 8 bases separating them. The length of the CDR3 is 13 residues.